This T cell receptor (beta chain) is from a study of blood T cell repertoires in COVID-19. Overall study context: Samples of COVID-19 (acute and convalescent) were obtained from the United States, Italy and Spain.

Assignments of participants to cohorts depended upon their own reported clinical history. Those designated as exposed participants met a COVID-19 case within 2 weeks before study entry. Germline V gives CDR1 WNHNN, CDR2 SYGVQD (reference sequence). Trimming took off 5 bases at V and 6 bases at J, with 20 bases between the two ends. The CDR3 spans 16 residues. The assay was immunoSEQ multiplex PCR, and TCRdb's table has in-frame clones only and misses some. The sample gives some 270,000 clones, roughly 85% of which show up once; under 8% is in the top ten. The sample was PBMCs or T cells enriched from blood (not recorded which). The gene calls are TRBV10-1 and TRBJ1-5, with D hard to call. The TCR comes from a woman aged 45-59 years who had been exposed to COVID-19. The CDR3 coding sequence is TGCGCCAGCAGTTTCATAAGGACCGTTCGGGGTCAGCCCCAGCATTTT. Protein sequence: CASSFIRTVRGQPQHF.